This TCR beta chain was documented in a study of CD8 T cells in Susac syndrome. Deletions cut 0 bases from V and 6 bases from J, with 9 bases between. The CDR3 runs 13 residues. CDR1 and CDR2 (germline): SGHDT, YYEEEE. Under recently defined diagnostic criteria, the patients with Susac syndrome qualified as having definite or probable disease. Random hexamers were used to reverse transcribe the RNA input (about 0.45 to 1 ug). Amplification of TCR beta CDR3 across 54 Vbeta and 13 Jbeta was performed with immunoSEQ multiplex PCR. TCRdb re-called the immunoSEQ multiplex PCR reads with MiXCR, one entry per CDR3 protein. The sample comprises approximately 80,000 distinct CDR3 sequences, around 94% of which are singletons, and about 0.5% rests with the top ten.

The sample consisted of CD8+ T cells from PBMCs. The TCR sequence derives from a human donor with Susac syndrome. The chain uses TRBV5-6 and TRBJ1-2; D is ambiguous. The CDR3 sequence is CASSLAGVDGYTF. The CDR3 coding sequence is TGTGCCAGCAGCTTGGCGGGTGTGGATGGCTACACCTTC.